The 30 T cell receptor beta chains listed next were all sequenced from one sample in a study of blood T cell repertoires in COVID-19. Profiled with immunoSEQ multiplex PCR; TCRdb holds only in-frame clones, not every one. Of around 260,000 clones listed, about 80% were seen once; the top ten hold roughly 4%. The sequencing sample was made of PBMCs or T cells enriched from blood (not recorded which). Receptors were obtained from a man aged 30 to 45 with acute COVID-19.

CDR3 region: CASSLGLSTGGSGELFF. The CDR3 coding sequence is TGCGCCAGCAGCCTGGGACTTTCCACCGGGGGGTCCGGGGAGCTGTTTTTT. V usage is TRBV5-1 and J usage is TRBJ2-2, with 7 nucleotides matching TRBD2. Germline V lookup: CDR1 SGHRS, CDR2 YFSETQ. The CDR3 covers 17 residues. Germline trimming cut 4 bases from V and 6 bases from J; bases unmatched to any gene: 15.

V gene TRBV12-3 or TRBV12-4 combines with J gene TRBJ1-2; D unresolved. Trimming shortened V by 3 bases and J by 7 bases, and 6 bases separated the two germline ends. The CDR3 is 11 amino acids. The CDR3 protein is CASSLNGGYTF. CDR3 DNA sequence: TGTGCCAGCAGTTTGAACGGTGGCTACACCTTC.

There are a few counts of this clone. V is TRBV2 and J is TRBJ2-6; D not resolved. This CDR3 has 14 residues. The V and J ends lost 6 bases and 2 bases respectively, with 8 bases between them. Per germline, CDR1 SNHLY and CDR2 FYNNEI. CDR3 sequence reads: CASSQSPGANVLTF. The CDR3, as DNA: TGTGCCAGCAGCCAAAGCCCTGGGGCCAACGTCCTGACTTTC.

This sequence joins TRBV19 and TRBJ1-2; a weak D match, TRBD1 (5 bases). The CDR3 totals 16 residues. CDR1 and CDR2 (germline): LNHDA, SQIVND (reference sequence). Trimming removed 1 base from V and 2 bases from J, with 14 bases in between. CDR3 DNA: TGTGCCAGTAGTATAGTCGACAGTAACATCAACTATGGCTACACCTTC. This encodes CASSIVDSNINYGYTF.

This sequence joins TRBV9 and TRBJ1-1; D is ambiguous. CDR3 length equals 15 residues. Trimming took off 4 bases at V and 4 bases at J, with 17 bases between the two ends. The V gene's germline CDR1 is SGDLS and CDR2 YYNGEE. DNA for the CDR3: TGTGCCAGCAGCTCCTCGTCCGGGGTGAGCACTGAAGCTTTCTTT. Amino acid sequence: CASSSSSGVSTEAFF.

The J gene is TRBJ2-6, the V gene TRBV6-4; the match to TRBD1 covers 10 bases. V shed 5 bases, J shed 0 bases, and the junction held 4 bases outside the gene matches. CDR1 is MRHNA, CDR2 SNTAGT, per germline. This CDR3 spans 17 amino acids. The CDR3, as DNA: TGTGCCAGCAGTCCGGGACAGGGGCCCTCTGGGGCCAACGTCCTGACTTTC. Amino acid sequence: CASSPGQGPSGANVLTF.

This chain joins TRBV7-9 and TRBJ2-7; 8 bases are shared with TRBD2. This CDR3 is built from 13 residues. Germline values: CDR1 SEHNR, CDR2 FQNEAQ (reference sequence). CDR3 sequence reads: CASSTSPGGLVYV. The CDR3 coding sequence is TGTGCCAGCAGCACATCGCCGGGGGGACTAGTATATGTC.

This clone turned up a few times. The gene calls are TRBV11-2 and TRBJ2-1; unclear D gene. Trimming stripped 4 bases from V and 6 bases from J, with 10 bases between. This CDR3 spans 13 amino acids. Germline V gives CDR1 SGHAT, CDR2 FQNNGV. The CDR3 bases are TGTGCCAGCAGCTCCGCGCCCGTCAATGAGCAGTTCTTC. Protein: CASSSAPVNEQFF.

This rearrangement joins TRBV9 to TRBJ2-3, with D perhaps matching TRBD2 (6 bases). Germline-derived CDR1 and CDR2 are SGDLS and YYNGEE. This CDR3 contains 14 residues. The germline V and J ends were trimmed by 4 bases and 6 bases, with 15 bases remaining between them. Here the CDR3 reads CASSTSTSRDTQYF. The CDR3 DNA follows: TGTGCCAGCAGCACCTCGACTAGTAGGGATACGCAGTATTTT.

This clone was seen just once. V and J are TRBV19 and TRBJ1-6; D is possibly TRBD1 (6 bases). The V gene's germline CDR1 is LNHDA and CDR2 SQIVND (reference sequence). The length of the CDR3 is 12 residues. The V gene lost 9 bases and the J gene lost 7 bases, with 10 bases spanning the gap. The CDR3 bases are TGTGCCAGCCAGGGGCTAAATTCACCCCTCCACTTT. Residues: CASQGLNSPLHF. Complete variable domain (other parts from reference TRBV19 and TRBJ1-6): DGGITQSPKYLFRKEGQNVTLSCEQNLNHDAMYWYRQDPGQGLRLIYYSQIVNDFQKGDIAEGYSVSREKKESFPLTVTSAQKNPTAFYLCASQGLNSPLHFGNGTRLTVT.

J is TRBJ1-6 and V is TRBV3-1 (or the pseudogene TRBV3-2), with unresolved D. The CDR3 spans 15 residues. Trimming left V 1 base short and J 5 bases short, with 9 bases between. From germline, CDR1 is LGHDT and CDR2 YNNKEL (reference sequence). The CDR3 sequence: CASSQGVRDNSPLHF. In DNA form, the CDR3 reads TGTGCCAGCAGCCAAGGAGTGAGGGATAATTCACCCCTCCACTTT.

The chain links TRBV19 to TRBJ2-3, with D possibly TRBD1 on 5 matching bases. This CDR3 has 15 residues. Trimming removed 7 bases at V and 6 bases at J, with 20 bases between. Germline-derived CDR1 and CDR2 are LNHDA and SQIVND (reference sequence). CDR3 in amino acids: CASTSDTPLRDTQYF. As DNA, the CDR3 is TGTGCCAGTACCTCGGACACTCCGTTAAGGGATACGCAGTATTTT. Together with reference TRBV19 and TRBJ2-3, the CDR3 gives the full variable domain: DGGITQSPKYLFRKEGQNVTLSCEQNLNHDAMYWYRQDPGQGLRLIYYSQIVNDFQKGDIAEGYSVSREKKESFPLTVTSAQKNPTAFYLCASTSDTPLRDTQYFGPGTRLTVL.

A few counts support this clone. The genes are TRBV6-2 or TRBV6-3 and TRBJ2-5; D possibly corresponds to TRBD2 (5 bases). The germline V gene has CDR1 MNHEY and CDR2 SVGEGT. Trimming removed 5 bases at V and 5 bases at J, with 21 bases between. This CDR3 is 16 amino acids long. The CDR3 DNA sequence: TGTGCCAGCAGTGGAGCGGAGCCCGCGGGTTTTGAGACCCAGTACTTC. Encoded protein: CASSGAEPAGFETQYF.

V gene TRBV29-1 combines with J gene TRBJ2-1; maybe TRBD2 (5 bases). The germline gives CDR1 SQVTM, CDR2 ANQGSEA. Trimming shortened V by 4 bases and J by 0 bases, and 16 bases separated the two germline ends. The CDR3 runs 16 residues. The CDR3 reads CSVGGAEAGSYNEQFF. CDR3 DNA: TGCAGCGTTGGAGGAGCCGAGGCGGGCTCCTACAATGAGCAGTTCTTC.

The chain carries TRBV5-1 and TRBJ2-2, with D possibly matching TRBD2 (5 bases). The CDR3 sequence is 15 residues long. V was trimmed by 5 bases and J by 0 bases, leaving 11 bases between them. Germline CDR1 is SGHRS and CDR2 is YFSETQ. The CDR3 DNA is TGCGCCAGCAGAAACCGGGATGCGAACACCGGGGAGCTGTTTTTT. This encodes CASRNRDANTGELFF.

This chain uses TRBV7-9 with TRBJ2-5; D is perhaps TRBD1 (5 bases). Deletions cut 5 bases from V and 7 bases from J, with 14 bases between. The CDR3 covers 13 residues. The germline CDR1 and CDR2 sequences are SEHNR and FQNEAQ (reference sequence). The CDR3 sequence is CASSVGVLGTQYF. In nucleotides, the CDR3 is TGTGCCAGCAGCGTAGGGGTGCTAGGGACCCAGTACTTC.

The CDR3: CASTLGQGITNTEAFF. The CDR3 DNA follows: TGCGCCAGCACCCTAGGACAGGGAATCACGAACACTGAAGCTTTCTTT. V gene TRBV10-1 combines with J gene TRBJ1-1, with 8 bases that match TRBD1. This CDR3 comprises 16 residues. After removal of 7 bases from V and 1 base from J, the junction contained 11 bases not matched to a gene. Germline loops: CDR1 WNHNN, CDR2 SYGVQD (reference sequence).

V and J are TRBV18 and TRBJ1-1, with TRBD1 matching over 8 bases. The CDR3 has 13 amino acids. CDR1 and CDR2 (germline): KGHSH, LQKENI. The V and J ends lost 6 bases and 7 bases, in that order; junction bases with no gene match: 7. Here the CDR3 DNA reads TGTGCCAGCTCGCCTACAGGGGGGTATGAAGCTTTCTTT. Its protein is CASSPTGGYEAFF.

This clone appeared once. This rearrangement joins TRBV11-2 to TRBJ2-4; possible D gene TRBD2, 6 bases. Trimming pared 1 base from V and 3 bases from J, leaving 10 bases between. There are 15 residues in the CDR3. Germline CDR1 is SGHAT and CDR2 is FQNNGV. The DNA for the CDR3 is TGTGCCAGCAGCTTAGGGAGGGGAAGCAAAAACATTCAGTACTTC. Translated: CASSLGRGSKNIQYF. The full variable domain, completed using reference TRBV11-2 and TRBJ2-4, is EAGVAQSPRYKIIEKRQSVAFWCNPISGHATLYWYQQILGQGPKLLIQFQNNGVVDDSQLPKDRFSAERLKGVDSTLKIQPAKLEDSAVYLCASSLGRGSKNIQYFGAGTRLSVL.

On this clone itself: Its ends do not fully match the called genes, so a read error is possible. The chain is built from TRBV5-1 and TRBJ2-1; tentative D call: TRBD1 (5 bases). Germline V gene data show CDR1 as SGHRS and CDR2 as YFSETQ. CDR3 length: 15 amino acids. The CDR3 coding sequence is TGTGCCAGCAGTCGACAGCCTAGCTCCTACAATGAGCAGTTCTTC. Its protein product is CASSRQPSSYNEQFF.

V is TRBV5-5 and J is TRBJ1-3; TRBD1 agrees at 7 bases. The CDR3 has 15 amino acids. Unmatched junction bases numbered 5, after V lost 5 bases and J lost 0 bases. CDR1 SGHKS and CDR2 YYEKEE come from the germline V gene (reference sequence). CDR3 protein: CASSRDRSSGNTIYF. The CDR3 coding sequence is TGTGCCAGCAGTAGGGACAGAAGCTCTGGAAACACCATATATTTT.

The chain links TRBV7-2 to TRBJ1-2; D is undetermined. In germline, CDR1 is SGHTA, CDR2 FQGNSA. The V end was cut by 2 bases, the J end by 2 bases, with 6 bases between. The CDR3 runs 13 residues. The chain's CDR3 is CASSLRVNYGYTF. CDR3 in DNA: TGTGCCAGCAGCTTACGGGTAAACTATGGCTACACCTTC.

The genes are TRBV27 and TRBJ1-1; TRBD1 matches at 10 bases. V shed 5 bases and J 2 bases; nucleotides not matched to a gene: 2. The CDR3 totals 14 residues. Germline V lookup: CDR1 MNHEY, CDR2 SMNVEV (reference sequence). The CDR3 loop reads CASSDRGLNTEAFF. In nucleotides, the CDR3 is TGTGCCAGCAGTGACAGGGGGCTAAACACTGAAGCTTTCTTT.

V is TRBV28 and J is TRBJ1-6; D ambiguous. The germline gives CDR1 MDHEN, CDR2 SYDVKM. V lost 6 bases to trimming and J lost 0 bases, with 9 bases between them. The length of the CDR3 is 15 residues. CDR3 DNA sequence: TGTGCCAGCAGGCCCAAGAGCTCCTATAATTCACCCCTCCACTTT. Protein product: CASRPKSSYNSPLHF.

This clone was seen a handful of times. The chain employs TRBV7-3 and TRBJ2-1, with TRBD2 identical over 10 bases. Germline values: CDR1 SGHTA, CDR2 FQGTGA. The trim removed 1 base at V and 8 bases at J, leaving 8 bases unmatched. CDR3 size: 16 residues. Here the CDR3 reads CASSLRSGRVSDEQFF. The CDR3 DNA reads TGTGCCAGCAGCTTAAGGAGCGGGAGGGTGAGCGATGAGCAGTTCTTC.

The J gene is TRBJ1-5, the V gene TRBV15, with D possibly being TRBD1 (6 bases). The ends were cut back, 4 bases at V and 7 bases at J, with 14 bases in the middle. This CDR3 region has 14 residues. Germline values: CDR1 LNHNV, CDR2 YYDKDF (reference sequence). The CDR3 region has the DNA TGTGCCACCAGCACAGGGGACCGCCTGCAGCCCCAGCATTTT. Amino acid sequence: CATSTGDRLQPQHF.

This clone was recorded once. The chain is built from TRBV19 and TRBJ2-1, with D perhaps matching TRBD2 (6 bases). Germline-derived CDR1 and CDR2 are LNHDA and SQIVND (reference sequence). The V and J ends lost 6 bases and 7 bases respectively, with 10 bases between them. There are 12 residues in the CDR3. The CDR3 nucleotides read TGTGCCAGTAGAAACGGAGGGAATGAGCAGTTCTTC. It encodes CASRNGGNEQFF.

This clone was recorded at least ten times. The J gene is TRBJ2-3, the V gene TRBV7-9; the match to TRBD1 covers 9 bases. With V trimmed by 5 bases and J by 3 bases, 9 bases remained unmatched. Germline values: CDR1 SEHNR, CDR2 FQNEAQ (reference sequence). This CDR3 is 16 amino acids long. For the CDR3, the DNA is TGTGCCAGCAGCGGTTCCGGGACAGGGTCGACAGATACGCAGTATTTT. This gives the protein CASSGSGTGSTDTQYF.

V gene TRBV7-3 combines with J gene TRBJ1-3, with D hard to call. Trimming stripped 0 bases from V and 8 bases from J, with 8 bases between. The CDR3 is 13 residues long. Germline assignment: CDR1 SGHTA and CDR2 FQGTGA. The CDR3, as DNA: TGTGCCAGCAGCTTAACAAGCCGGGACACCATATATTTT. It is translated as CASSLTSRDTIYF. The variable domain in full, with the rest retrieved from reference TRBV7-3 and TRBJ1-3, is GAGVSQTPSNKVTEKGKYVELRCDPISGHTALYWYRQSLGQGPEFLIYFQGTGAADDSGLPNDRFFAVRPEGSVSTLKIQRTERGDSAVYLCASSLTSRDTIYFGEGSWLTVV.

The table lists this clone with a count of one. This sequence joins TRBV4-1 and TRBJ1-2, with TRBD1 matching over 9 bases. The CDR3 totals 13 residues. J gave up 7 bases and V 4 bases, and 4 bases lay outside the gene matches. CDR1 and CDR2 from the germline V gene are MGHRA and YSYEKL. The CDR3 loop reads CASSLGTGLGYTF. For the CDR3, the DNA is TGCGCCAGCAGCCTGGGGACAGGGCTTGGCTACACCTTC.